The T cell receptor beta chain under discussion was sequenced for a study of response to subunit inactivated influenza vaccine. V dropped 6 bases and J dropped 1 base, with 12 bases sitting between them. The CDR3 is made up of 15 amino acids. This clonotype was counted only a few times. Its antigen is still unknown. Points from the study as a whole: Authors suggested few new T cells are recruited by each seasonal influenza vaccination.

TCRdb recomputed calls from the RT-PCR reads with MiXCR, one row per CDR3 protein. This table has fewer than 700,000 distinct CDR3 sequences, 10% to 15% appearing once. The chain uses TRBV12-3 or TRBV12-4 and TRBJ2-2; D possibly matches TRBD1 or TRBD2 (5 bases each). The specimen comprised PBMCs from blood, sampled roughly 45 days after vaccination. This clonotype originated in a man aged 50 to 59 who received an inactivated influenza vaccine. The CDR3 DNA sequence: TGTGCCAGCAGGTCCGGGACCATGAACACCGGGGAGCTGTTTTTT. It is translated as CASRSGTMNTGELFF.